The clone carrying this T cell receptor beta chain was seen many times. The antigen is unknown. Diagnoses rested on clinical symptoms, serum thyroxine and TRAb, thyroid ultrasound and orbital computed tomography. This specimen comes from a study of T cells in Graves' hyperthyroidism and ophthalmopathy. Study-wide findings and caveats: Among clonotypes expanded in thyroid above 0.001, most were also found in blood. Ophthalmopathy was told apart from stable hyperthyroidism by a 13 V-J model.

Amplified regions were TCR beta CDR3 sequences from RNA transcripts. Initially, a first-round RT-PCR of the TCR CDR3 employed the HTBI primer set. TCRdb used MiXCR to reprocess the multiplex PCR reads, holding one entry per CDR3 protein. Of some 340,000 distinct CDR3 sequences listed, roughly 13% were seen once; the top ten hold 34%. The germline gives CDR1 LNHNV, CDR2 YYDKDF (reference sequence). Trimming cost V 2 bases and J 4 bases; bases outside gene matches: 5. The CDR3 loop spans 15 amino acids. The sequencing sample was made of blood. The chain has TRBV15 and TRBJ2-5, with 9 bases fitting TRBD1. The clonotype comes from a woman in her 40s with Graves' ophthalmopathy. The CDR3 nucleotides are TGTGCCACCAGCAGACCAGGGACAGGGTTAGAGACCCAGTACTTC. Amino acids: CATSRPGTGLETQYF.